This T cell receptor (beta chain) was recovered during a study of blood T cell repertoires in COVID-19. About the study: Whether acute or convalescent, the COVID-19 samples came from the United States, Italy and Spain. T cells, B-cell-depleted T cells, or PBMCs provided the cDNA or gDNA that served as material.

As originally analysed: Estimates of nucleated cell counts were drawn from the amplification of reference gene primers. Sequencing was performed with immunoSEQ multiplex PCR; in TCRdb, only in-frame clones are kept and a portion is missing. The V and J calls and clone size were taken over from that table, and D and trimming were inferred from the DNA. The table shows approximately 49,000 clones, with 84% occurring only once. After removal of 0 bases from V and 1 base from J, the junction contained 1 base not matched to a gene. Germline V gene lookup returns CDR1 KGHDR and CDR2 SFDVKD. The CDR3 sequence is 16 residues long.

The TCR originated in a man aged 45-65 years with acute or convalescent COVID-19. The sample was peripheral blood. The chain recombines TRBV24-1 with TRBJ2-3, with 9 positions matching TRBD2. CDR3 region: CATSDLSSGGTDTQYF. CDR3 sequence (DNA): TGTGCCACCAGTGATTTGTCTAGCGGGGGCACAGATACGCAGTATTTT.